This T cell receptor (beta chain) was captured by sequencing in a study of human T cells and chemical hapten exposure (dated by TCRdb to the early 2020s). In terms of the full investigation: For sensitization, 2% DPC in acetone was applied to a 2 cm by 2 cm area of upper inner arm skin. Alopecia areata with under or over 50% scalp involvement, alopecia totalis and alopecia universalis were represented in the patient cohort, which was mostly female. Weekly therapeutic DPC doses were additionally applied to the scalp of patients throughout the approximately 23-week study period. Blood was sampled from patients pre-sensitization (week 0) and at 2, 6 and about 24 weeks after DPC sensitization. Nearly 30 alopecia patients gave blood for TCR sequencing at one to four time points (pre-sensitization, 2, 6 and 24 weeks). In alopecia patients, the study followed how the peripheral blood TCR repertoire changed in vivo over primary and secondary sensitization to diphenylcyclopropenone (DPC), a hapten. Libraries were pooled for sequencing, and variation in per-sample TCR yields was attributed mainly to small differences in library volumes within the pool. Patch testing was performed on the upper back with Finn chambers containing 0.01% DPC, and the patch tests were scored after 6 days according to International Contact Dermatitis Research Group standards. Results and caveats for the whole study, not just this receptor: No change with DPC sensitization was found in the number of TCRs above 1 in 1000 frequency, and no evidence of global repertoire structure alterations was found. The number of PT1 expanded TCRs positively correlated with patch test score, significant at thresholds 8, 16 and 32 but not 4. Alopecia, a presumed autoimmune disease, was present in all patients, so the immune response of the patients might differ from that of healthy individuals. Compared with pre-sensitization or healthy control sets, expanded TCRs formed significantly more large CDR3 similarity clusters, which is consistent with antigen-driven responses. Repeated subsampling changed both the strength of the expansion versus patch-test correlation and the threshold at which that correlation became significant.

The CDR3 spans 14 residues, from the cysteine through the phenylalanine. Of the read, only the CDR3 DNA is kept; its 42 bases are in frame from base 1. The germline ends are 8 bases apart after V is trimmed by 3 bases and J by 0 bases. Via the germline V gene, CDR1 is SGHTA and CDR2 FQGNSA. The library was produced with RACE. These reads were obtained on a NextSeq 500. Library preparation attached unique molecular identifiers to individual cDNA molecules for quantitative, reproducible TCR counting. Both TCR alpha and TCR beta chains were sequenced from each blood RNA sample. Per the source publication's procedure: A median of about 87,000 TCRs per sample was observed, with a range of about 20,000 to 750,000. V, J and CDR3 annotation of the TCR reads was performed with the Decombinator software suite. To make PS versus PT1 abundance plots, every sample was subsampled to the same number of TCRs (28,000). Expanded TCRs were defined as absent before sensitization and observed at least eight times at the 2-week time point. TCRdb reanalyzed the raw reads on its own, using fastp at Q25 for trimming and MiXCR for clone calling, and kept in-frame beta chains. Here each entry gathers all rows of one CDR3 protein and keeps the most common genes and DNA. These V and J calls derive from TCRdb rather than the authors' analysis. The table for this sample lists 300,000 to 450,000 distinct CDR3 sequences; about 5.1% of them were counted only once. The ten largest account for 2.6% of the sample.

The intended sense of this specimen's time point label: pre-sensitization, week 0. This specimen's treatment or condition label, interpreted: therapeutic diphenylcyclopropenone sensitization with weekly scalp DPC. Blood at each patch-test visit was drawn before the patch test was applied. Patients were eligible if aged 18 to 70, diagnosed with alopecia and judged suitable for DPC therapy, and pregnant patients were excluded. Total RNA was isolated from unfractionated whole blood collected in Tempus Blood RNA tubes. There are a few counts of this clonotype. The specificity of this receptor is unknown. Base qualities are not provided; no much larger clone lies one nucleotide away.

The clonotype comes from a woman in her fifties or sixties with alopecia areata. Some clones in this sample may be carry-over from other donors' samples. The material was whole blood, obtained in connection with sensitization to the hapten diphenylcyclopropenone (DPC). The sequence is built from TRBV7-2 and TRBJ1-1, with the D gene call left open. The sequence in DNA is TGTGCCAGCAGCTTCTACAGCCTGAACACTGAAGCTTTCTTT. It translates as CASSFYSLNTEAFF.